Described below is a single T cell receptor (beta chain) sequence and its context. The antigen this receptor binds is unknown. No base qualities exist here, and no much larger clone lies one base off it. Using the deep immunoSEQ assay, TCR CDR3 regions were amplified from genomic DNA by multiplex PCR. Extracted genomic DNA from each cell subset was distributed evenly across all wells of several immunoSEQ 96-well plates, and each plate was treated as a replicate. For sorted subsets, around 0.2 ug genomic DNA, equal to approximately 30,000 T cell genomes, was loaded into each replicate PCR. Purified libraries were measured with a Qubit 3.0 fluorometer, size-checked on a Bioanalyzer 2100, and measured again with the KAPA Library Quantification kit. A separate single-read 150-cycle Illumina NextSeq 550 flow cell was used to sequence each immunoSEQ 96-well plate. Per the authors' processing: The immunoSEQ output contained only junctional sequences without quality scores, so filtering could not match that applied to full-length reads. Sequences were annotated with PyIR, a Python wrapper for IgBLAST v1.9, and V/J genes and CDR3 were assigned using IMGT germline references. Reads were filtered out if the reads had weak V/J assignments (E-value above 1e-6), no CDR3, stop codons, out-of-frame junctions, or ambiguous translated residues. V3J clonotypes were defined as sequences sharing an identical inferred V gene, J gene, and CDR3 amino acid sequence. Percentage overlap between repertoires was calculated by dividing the number of shared unique clonotypes by the size of the smaller repertoire. Repertoire richness was assessed with RTK rarefaction, the Chao1 estimator, and Recon v2.1 estimates of unobserved clonotypes. For all TCRbeta clonotypes obtained by the gDNA method from four donors, generation probabilities were computed with OLGA. The table comes from immuneACCESS by way of TCRdb, which keeps in-frame sequences with V and J called. Part of the clones is missing from these tables; in studies checked, under half for an unresolved V gene and the rest for unknown reasons. That table supplies the V and J calls and clone size; D and trimming were determined from the DNA. The sample table lists about 1 million clones, about three quarters of them with a count of one. The ten top clones hold about 1.5% of the sample.

This entry belongs to a study of shared clonotypes between healthy human individuals (TCRdb year 2020). Background on the whole study: Three men and a couple of women, aged 18 to 49 years, made up the cohort. For each donor, three plates each were used for CD4 naive and CD4 memory, two plates were used for CD8 naive, and one plate was used for CD8 memory. To estimate repertoire size and how much clonotype sharing occurs between individuals, the study deeply sequenced the blood TCR repertoires of about five healthy adults. To increase sequencing depth and limit assay-specific biases, different laboratories used diverse techniques to prepare libraries and sequence TCR repertoires. Leukapheresis yielded between about 0.94 and 8.9 billion PBMCs per donor. What the study reported, not specific to this receptor: Clonotypes shared by all four sorted-subset donors showed higher generation probabilities than non-shared clonotypes. Sampling was restricted to blood, and TCR repertoires in tissue are likely to differ from TCR repertoires in blood. The small number of donors limited the genetic and exposure-history diversity represented. Larger estimated clonotype richness was generally found for naive subsets than for memory subsets. Based on pairwise subsampling, the degree of clonotype sharing among donors was expected to be affected by sequencing depth. Rarefaction of sorted-subset datasets indicated incomplete sequencing despite the large sequencing depth. Approximately 4.8% of naive CD4, 3.5% of naive CD8, roughly 2.5% of memory CD4, and about 0.4% of memory CD8 clonotypes were shared across a few donors.

The donors were healthy, HIV-negative adults with no recently reported acute infections or vaccinations. Only Caucasian adults living in Nashville, Tennessee, USA were represented among the donors. Magnetic negative selection was used to enrich CD4+ T cells, after which naive cells were positively selected on CD45RA and the negative fraction became the memory subset. After blood collection by leukapheresis, PBMCs were isolated using Ficoll-Histopaque density gradient centrifugation and then cryopreserved in the vapor phase of liquid nitrogen. Analytical flow cytometry was used to check the purity and quantity of each magnetically sorted T cell population. From each sorted fraction, genomic DNA was isolated and quantified by UV absorbance on a Nanodrop 2000c. Trimming takes 2 bases off V and 7 bases off J; junction bases not matched to a gene: 12. The germline V gene specifies SGDLS as CDR1 and YYNGEE as CDR2. The CDR3 runs 16 amino acids, cysteine and phenylalanine included. Of the read, only the CDR3 DNA is kept; its 48 bases are in frame from base 1.

This TCR was sampled from a young man in good health. The V gene is TRBV9 and the J gene is TRBJ2-7; 10 bases in the middle match TRBD2. The sample comprised memory CD4+ T cells sorted from blood. The sample's cell subset or site label, decoded: CD45RA-negative fraction. The DNA reads TGTGCCAGCAGCGTGAGCGGGGGGGCTTTCCTCTCGGAGCAGTACTTC. Translation gives CASSVSGGAFLSEQYF.